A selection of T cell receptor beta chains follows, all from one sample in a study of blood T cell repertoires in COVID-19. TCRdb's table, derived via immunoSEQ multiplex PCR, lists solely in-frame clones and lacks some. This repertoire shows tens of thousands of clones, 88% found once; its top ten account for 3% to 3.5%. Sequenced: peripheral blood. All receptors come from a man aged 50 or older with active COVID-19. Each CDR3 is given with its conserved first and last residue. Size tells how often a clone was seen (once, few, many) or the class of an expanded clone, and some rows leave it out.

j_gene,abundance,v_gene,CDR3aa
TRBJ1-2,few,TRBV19,CASSSWGAGLNYGYTF
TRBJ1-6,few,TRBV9,CASSVGTDNSPLHF
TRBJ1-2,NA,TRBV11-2,CASSLGYGGRERSNYGYTF
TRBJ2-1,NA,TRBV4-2,CASSQVPGNSGFYNEQFF
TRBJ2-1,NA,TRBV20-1,CSASKTSGGYEQFF
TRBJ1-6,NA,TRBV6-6,CASSYTRGLDSPLHF
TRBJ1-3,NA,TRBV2,CASSEALLQGPGNTIYF
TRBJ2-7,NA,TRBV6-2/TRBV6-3,CASSYGGNYEQYF
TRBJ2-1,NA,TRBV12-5,CASGSLAGARVEQFF
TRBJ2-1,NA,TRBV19,CASSISRSSYNEQFF
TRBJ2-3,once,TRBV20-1,CSASGLSGLTDTQYF
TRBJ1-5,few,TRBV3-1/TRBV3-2,CASSQSRGGQPQHF
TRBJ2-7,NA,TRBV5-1,CASSPRGQGAYEQYF
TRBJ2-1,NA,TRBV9,CASSEHSGEQFF
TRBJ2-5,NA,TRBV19,CASSRLAGGLGTQYF
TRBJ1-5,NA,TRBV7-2,CASAKGGQPQHF
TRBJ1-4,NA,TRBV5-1,CASSLALSNEKLFF
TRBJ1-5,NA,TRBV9,CASSPTSGQPQHF
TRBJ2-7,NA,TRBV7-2,CASSLAGQGFYEQYF
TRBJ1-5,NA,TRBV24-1,CATPETEFSNQPQHF
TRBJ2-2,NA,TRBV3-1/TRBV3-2,CASTEIRQGHTGELFF
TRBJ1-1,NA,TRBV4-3,CASSQTRNTEAFF
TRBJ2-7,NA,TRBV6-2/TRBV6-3,CASSTGTAYEQYF
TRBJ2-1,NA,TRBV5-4,CASSLEGGRAGNEQFF
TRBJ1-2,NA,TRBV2,CASNWDREGFNYGYTF
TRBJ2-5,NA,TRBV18,CASSLRQGAGETQYF
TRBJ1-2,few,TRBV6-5,CASIRQGTGYTF
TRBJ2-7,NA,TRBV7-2,CASSLAPGQQYEQYF
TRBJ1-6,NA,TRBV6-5,CASSYSRQAGNSPLHF
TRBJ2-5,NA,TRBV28,CASSPAGTSGQETQYF
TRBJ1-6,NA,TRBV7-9,CASSSRGTRMSPLHF
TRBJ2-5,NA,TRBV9,CASSRLVQETQYF
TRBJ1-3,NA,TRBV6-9,CASSSPLRGRGNTIYF
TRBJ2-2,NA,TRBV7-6,CASSQYTGANTGELFF
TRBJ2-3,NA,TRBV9,CASSVEERPTDTQYF
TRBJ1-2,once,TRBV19,CASSILEGRLDYGYTF
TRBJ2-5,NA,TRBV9,CASSVDLAVQETQYF
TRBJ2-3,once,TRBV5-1,CASTPPTGDTQYF
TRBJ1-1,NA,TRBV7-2,CASSLGLTTEAFF
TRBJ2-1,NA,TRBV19,CASTPGGTKSREQFF
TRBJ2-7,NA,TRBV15,CATSTRTRPYEQYF
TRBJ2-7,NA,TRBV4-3,CASSQVTGASYEQYF
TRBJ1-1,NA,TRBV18,CASSLFLLGQDNTEAFF
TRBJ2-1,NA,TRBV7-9,CASSLAGGPANEQFF
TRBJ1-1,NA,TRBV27,CASSFFRLQGGETFF
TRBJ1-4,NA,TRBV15,CATQAAPTPEKLFF
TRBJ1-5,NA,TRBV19,CASSNLDRGRGNQPQHF
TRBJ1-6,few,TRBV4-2,CASNRDRNSPLHF
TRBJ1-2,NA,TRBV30,CAWSVGRTGGYGYTF
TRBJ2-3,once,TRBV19,CASSMGLAGVGDTQYF
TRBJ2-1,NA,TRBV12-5,CASGLVHGSGQNFNEQFF
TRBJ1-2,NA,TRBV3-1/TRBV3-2,CASSPGQVYGYTF
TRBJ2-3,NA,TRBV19,CASSILAGGGGWSVQYF
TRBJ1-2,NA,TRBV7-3,CASSPTGNYGYTF
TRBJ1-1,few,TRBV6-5,CASSYGATQKAFF
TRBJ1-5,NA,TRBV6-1,CASSGRTGGYSNQPQHF
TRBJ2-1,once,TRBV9,CASSVGTHNEQFF
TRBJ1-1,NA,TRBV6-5,CASIPAGGGTEAFF
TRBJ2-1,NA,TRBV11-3,CASSPRSHNEQFF